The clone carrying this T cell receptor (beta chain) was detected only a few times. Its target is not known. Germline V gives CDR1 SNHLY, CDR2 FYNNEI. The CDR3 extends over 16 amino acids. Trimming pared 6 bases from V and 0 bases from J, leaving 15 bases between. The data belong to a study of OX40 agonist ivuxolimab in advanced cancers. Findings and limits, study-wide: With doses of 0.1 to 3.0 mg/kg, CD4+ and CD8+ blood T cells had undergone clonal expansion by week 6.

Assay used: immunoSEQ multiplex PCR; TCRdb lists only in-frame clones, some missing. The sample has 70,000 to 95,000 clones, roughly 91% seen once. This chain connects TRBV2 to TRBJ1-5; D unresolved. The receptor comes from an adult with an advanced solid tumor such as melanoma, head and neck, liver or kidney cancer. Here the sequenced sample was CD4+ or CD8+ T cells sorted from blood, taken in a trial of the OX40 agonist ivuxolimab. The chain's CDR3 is CASSEPAGYSNQPQHF. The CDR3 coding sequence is TGTGCCAGCAGCGAACCCGCAGGCTATAGCAATCAGCCCCAGCATTTT.